These 19 T cell receptor beta chains were all obtained from the same sample, sequenced in a study of OX40 agonist ivuxolimab in advanced cancers. Only in-frame clones appear in the TCRdb table, and some are missing; sequencing was by immunoSEQ multiplex PCR. The sample shows some 18,000 clones, 80% to 90% of them seen only once. The specimen comprised CD4+ or CD8+ T cells sorted from blood, sampled in a trial of the OX40 agonist ivuxolimab. Receptors were obtained from an adult with an advanced solid tumor such as melanoma, head and neck, liver or kidney cancer.

The chain combines TRBV27 with TRBJ1-4; D ambiguous. V dropped 1 base and J dropped 8 bases, with 8 bases sitting between them. CDR1 and CDR2 (germline): MNHEY, SMNVEV (reference sequence). The CDR3 totals 13 residues. CDR3 nucleotide sequence: TGTGCCAGCAGTTTATGGCCGGGCGAAAAACTGTTTTTT. Translation gives CASSLWPGEKLFF.

V is TRBV20-1 and J is TRBJ2-3; no definite D call. Trimming removed 5 bases from V and 5 bases from J, with 8 bases in between. This CDR3 spans 11 amino acids. Germline loops: CDR1 DFQATT, CDR2 SNEGSKA (reference sequence). The CDR3 here is CSAPWVDTQYF. The CDR3 coding sequence is TGCAGTGCTCCATGGGTAGATACGCAGTATTTT.

In this sample, this clone turned up once. The gene calls are TRBV2 and TRBJ2-5; 11 positions agree with TRBD2. From germline, CDR1 is SNHLY and CDR2 FYNNEI. The V and J ends lost 1 base and 3 bases, in that order; junction bases with no gene match: 7. CDR3 length: 17 amino acids. The CDR3 DNA reads as TGTGCCAGCAGTGAAGGGCTAGCGGGGGGTCCCAAAGAGACCCAGTACTTC. Amino acid sequence: CASSEGLAGGPKETQYF.

J is TRBJ2-2 and V is TRBV6-4, with a possible D match to TRBD1 (6 bases). V lost 6 bases and J lost 0, with 11 bases in between. The germline gives CDR1 MRHNA, CDR2 SNTAGT. The length of the CDR3 is 15 residues. CDR3 in amino acids: CASSPGQANTGELFF. The CDR3 nucleotides are TGTGCCAGCAGCCCGGGACAAGCGAACACCGGGGAGCTGTTTTTT.

This clone was recorded once. The gene calls are TRBV7-8 and TRBJ2-5, with 7 bases identical to TRBD2. Trimming removed 5 bases from V and 3 bases from J; junction bases left unmatched: 0. There are 12 residues in the CDR3. Germline lookup yields CDR1 SGHVS and CDR2 FQNEAQ. The CDR3 DNA follows: TGTGCCAGCAGCCGGGAGGAAGAGACCCAGTACTTC. This encodes CASSREEETQYF.

This clone was counted a few times. V usage is TRBV4-2 and J usage is TRBJ2-1; D uncertain. The CDR3 length is 14 residues. Deletions cut 0 bases from V and 8 bases from J, with 11 bases between. Per the germline V gene, CDR1 is LGHNA and CDR2 is YNFKEQ. CDR3: CASSQESSAHEQFF. DNA of the CDR3: TGTGCCAGCAGCCAAGAGTCGAGCGCCCATGAGCAGTTCTTC.

V gene TRBV4-1 combines with J gene TRBJ2-5; D possibly uses TRBD1 or TRBD2 (6 bases each). Germline-derived CDR1 and CDR2 are MGHRA and YSYEKL. The CDR3 runs to 14 residues. The ends were cut back, 0 bases at V and 5 bases at J, with 10 bases in the middle. CDR3 loop: CASSQDKGGETQYF. CDR3 bases: TGCGCCAGCAGCCAAGATAAAGGGGGGGAGACCCAGTACTTC.

V gene TRBV30 combines with J gene TRBJ2-7; tentative D call: TRBD2 (6 bases). Germline loops: CDR1 GTSNPN, CDR2 SVGIG (reference sequence). V lost 2 bases to trimming and J lost 6 bases, with 14 bases between them. The CDR3 extends over 13 amino acids. The CDR3 spells CAWSSLNGGEQYF. The CDR3 bases are TGTGCCTGGAGTTCCCTAAACGGGGGCGAGCAGTACTTC.

The rearrangement joins TRBV28 to TRBJ2-7, with 7 bases lining up with TRBD1. Trimming cost V 4 bases and J 11 bases; bases outside gene matches: 8. In germline, CDR1 is MDHEN, CDR2 SYDVKM. CDR3 length: 12 residues. The CDR3: CASSSMSGQEYF. CDR3 nucleotide sequence: TGTGCCAGCAGTTCCATGAGCGGACAGGAGTACTTC. Full variable domain (remainder filled in from reference TRBV28 and TRBJ2-7): DVKVTQSSRYLVKRTGEKVFLECVQDMDHENMFWYRQDPGLGLRLIYFSYDVKMKEKGDIPEGYSVSREKKERFSLILESASTNQTSMYLCASSSMSGQEYFGPGTRLTVT.

This chain's CDR3 is CASSLRRWGQDYGYTF. The CDR3 coding sequence is TGCGCCAGCAGCTTGCGTCGGTGGGGACAGGACTATGGCTACACCTTC. The genes are TRBV5-1 and TRBJ1-2; TRBD1 matches at 8 bases. V lost 1 base to trimming and J lost 3 bases; unmatched junction nucleotides: 8. Germline CDR1 SGHRS, CDR2 YFSETQ. This CDR3 is 16 amino acids long.

The chain combines TRBV30 with TRBJ2-4; 7 bases line up with TRBD1. The CDR3 consists of 14 residues. The V gene's germline CDR1 is GTSNPN and CDR2 SVGIG (reference sequence). The V and J ends lost 0 bases and 9 bases, in that order; junction bases with no gene match: 8. The CDR3 spells CAWSVMDRSVIQYF. The CDR3 nucleotides are TGTGCCTGGAGTGTAATGGACAGGTCCGTCATTCAGTACTTC.

The gene calls are TRBV21-1 and TRBJ1-6; the table's D call TRBD1 went unverified against the DNA. TRBV21-1 is marked as a pseudogene. CDR3 length equals 17 residues. In DNA, the CDR3 is TGTGCCAGCAGCAAAGGGACAGGGGCCTTCTATAATTCACCCCTCCACTTT. Encoded protein: CASSKGTGAFYNSPLHF.

The J gene is TRBJ2-1, the V gene TRBV27, with 9 bases matching TRBD1. CDR1 and CDR2 from the germline V gene are MNHEY and SMNVEV (reference sequence). This CDR3 spans 14 amino acids. The J segment lost 9 bases and the V segment lost 6 bases, leaving 9 bases of the junction unmatched. In DNA, the CDR3 is TGTGCCAGCAGGATACAGGGGGCAGCGTCTGAGCAGTTCTTC. This gives the protein CASRIQGAASEQFF.

The rearrangement uses TRBV30 and TRBJ2-7; maybe TRBD1 (5 bases). The CDR3 has 14 amino acids. Trimming removed 0 bases from V and 2 bases from J, with 11 bases in between. Germline CDR1 reads GTSNPN; CDR2 reads SVGIG (reference sequence). This CDR3 is CAWSVGQGTYEQYF. The CDR3 DNA follows: TGTGCCTGGAGTGTGGGGCAGGGCACCTACGAGCAGTACTTC.

The rearrangement uses TRBV2 and TRBJ1-5; 7 nucleotides match TRBD1. The CDR3 sequence is 15 residues long. V shed 4 bases and J 2 bases; nucleotides not matched to a gene: 5. CDR1 is SNHLY and CDR2 is FYNNEI in the germline V gene. In DNA, the CDR3 is TGTGCCAGCAGTGCTCGGACAGGCCGCAATCAGCCCCAGCATTTT. This encodes CASSARTGRNQPQHF. The variable domain in full, completed from reference TRBV2 and TRBJ1-5, reads EPEVTQTPSHQVTQMGQEVILRCVPISNHLYFYWYRQILGQKVEFLVSFYNNEISEKSEIFDDQFSVERPDGSNFTLKIRSTKLEDSAMYFCASSARTGRNQPQHFGDGTRLSIL.

This chain joins TRBV25-1 and TRBJ2-3, with D possibly TRBD1 on 5 matching bases. The CDR3 is made up of 13 amino acids. The ends were cut back, 4 bases at V and 5 bases at J, with 10 bases in the middle. Germline values: CDR1 MGHDK, CDR2 SYGVNS. This CDR3 reads CASSGQGIDTQYF. DNA for the CDR3: TGTGCCAGCAGTGGCCAGGGTATAGATACGCAGTATTTT.

V usage is TRBV19 and J usage is TRBJ2-1, with D possibly TRBD1 on 5 matching bases. Trimming shortened V by 5 bases and J by 3 bases, and 8 bases separated the two germline ends. The CDR3 consists of 13 residues. Germline CDR1 and CDR2: LNHDA and SQIVND (reference sequence). Written as DNA, the CDR3 is TGTGCCAGTAGTCGCAGGGTCTACAATGAGCAGTTCTTC. Its translation: CASSRRVYNEQFF.

The sample holds one count of this clone. V is TRBV19 and J is TRBJ2-1, with D maybe TRBD1 (6 bases). This CDR3 comprises 15 residues. Germline CDR1 is LNHDA and CDR2 is SQIVND (reference sequence). Trimming stripped 3 bases from V and 4 bases from J, with 13 bases between. In nucleotides, the CDR3 is TGTGCCAGTAGTATTTTTGCAGGGGCGTACAATGAGCAGTTCTTC. This codes for CASSIFAGAYNEQFF.

The J gene is TRBJ2-7, the V gene TRBV11-2; 13 bases fit TRBD2. Germline assignment: CDR1 SGHAT and CDR2 FQNNGV. V shed 5 bases and J 6 bases; nucleotides not matched to a gene: 7. The CDR3 consists of 15 residues. The CDR3: CASSPSGTSGAEQYF. The CDR3 bases are TGTGCCAGCAGCCCTAGTGGGACTAGCGGGGCCGAGCAGTACTTC.